The next 24 T cell receptor beta chains were all read from a single sample in a study of cytomegalovirus exposure and HLA in healthy donors. Assay: immunoSEQ multiplex PCR; the TCRdb copy retains only in-frame clones and omits some. The sample includes 50,000 to 65,000 clones, less than 96% of them seen just once. Sequencing was performed on PBMCs. The receptors were gathered from a young woman in good health and CMV-seronegative.

The rearrangement joins TRBV21-1 to TRBJ1-5; TRBD1 is the table's D call, not checked against the DNA. TRBV21-1 is an annotated pseudogene. The CDR3 is made up of 15 amino acids. In DNA, the CDR3 is TGTGCCAGCACCACGGACAGGGGGGGCAATCAGCCCCAGCATTTT. Its protein product is CASTTDRGGNQPQHF.

V gene TRBV6-5 combines with J gene TRBJ2-3, with TRBD2 matching over 7 bases. Per germline, CDR1 MNHEY and CDR2 SVGAGI. CDR3 length: 14 amino acids. J was trimmed by 3 bases and V by 10 bases; bases with no gene match: 10. CDR3: CATETAGQTDTQYF. Written as DNA, the CDR3 is TGTGCCACCGAAACAGCGGGGCAAACAGATACGCAGTATTTT.

This clone has just a few counts. Other DNA sequences from this sample encode an identical CDR3 as well. The rearrangement uses TRBV28 and TRBJ2-5; 7 bases align to TRBD2. From germline, CDR1 is MDHEN and CDR2 SYDVKM. With V trimmed by 10 bases and J by 2 bases, 13 bases remained unmatched. CDR3 size: 15 residues. CDR3 protein: CATTAGLAAQETQYF. CDR3 coding DNA: TGTGCCACAACGGCGGGGCTAGCGGCACAAGAGACCCAGTACTTC.

V and J are TRBV19 and TRBJ2-7; 10 bases agree with TRBD2. This CDR3 comprises 15 residues. CDR1 is LNHDA and CDR2 is SQIVND in the germline V gene (reference sequence). After removal of 6 bases from V and 5 bases from J, the junction contained 10 bases not matched to a gene. The CDR3 sequence is CASRTSGLPPHEQYF. The CDR3, as DNA: TGTGCCAGTAGGACTAGCGGGCTACCTCCCCACGAGCAGTACTTC.

J is TRBJ1-2 and V is TRBV20-1; D gene ambiguous. CDR3 size: 11 residues. V lost 0 bases to trimming and J lost 10 bases, with 9 bases between them. CDR1 and CDR2 (germline): DFQATT, SNEGSKA (reference sequence). The DNA for the CDR3 is TGCAGTGCTAGAGATCGGGGTGCCTACACCTTC. It yields the protein CSARDRGAYTF.

The chain has TRBV29-1 and TRBJ1-2; 10 nucleotides align to TRBD1. Losses at the gene ends were 4 bases for V and 7 bases for J; bases not matched to a gene: 3. Germline-derived CDR1 and CDR2 are SQVTM and ANQGSEA. This CDR3 has 12 residues. The CDR3 loop reads CSVGRTGGGYTF. The DNA of the CDR3 is TGCAGCGTTGGGAGGACAGGGGGTGGCTACACCTTC.

This clone was counted between two and nine times. The chain has TRBV7-9 and TRBJ2-2; a weak D match, TRBD1 (5 bases). Between the trimmed V and J ends, which lost 7 bases and 7 bases, there was a span of 16 bases. The CDR3 is made up of 14 amino acids. Germline V gene sequence: CDR1 SEHNR, CDR2 FQNEAQ (reference sequence). This CDR3 is CASNPGHVGGELFF. Written as DNA, the CDR3 is TGTGCCAGCAACCCTGGACATGTCGGCGGGGAGCTGTTTTTT.

The chain carries TRBV30 and TRBJ2-1; D may be TRBD2 (6 bases). With 3 bases removed from V and 10 bases from J, the gap between germline ends came to 19 bases. From germline, CDR1 is GTSNPN and CDR2 SVGIG (reference sequence). The CDR3 totals 14 residues. The CDR3 coding sequence is TGTGCCTGGAGGGTGGGCCGGGAGTACGCGGAGCAGTTCTTC. It codes for CAWRVGREYAEQFF.

The chain has TRBV6-5 and TRBJ2-1, with 13 bases that match TRBD2. J gave up 9 bases and V 6 bases, and 8 bases lay outside the gene matches. The CDR3 has 15 amino acids. The germline CDR1 and CDR2 sequences are MNHEY and SVGAGI. The CDR3 here is CASRGTSGGAGEQFF. The CDR3 bases are TGTGCCAGCAGAGGAACTAGCGGGGGGGCGGGTGAGCAGTTCTTC.

With respect to this clone: Sequence at one end of the junction differs from germline and may be a read error. The CDR3 region is CGSITTGHRNQPQHF. CDR3 DNA sequence: TGTGGCAGCATCACAACTGGACACCGAAATCAGCCCCAGCATTTT. The J gene is TRBJ1-5, the V gene TRBV7-6; TRBD1 might be the D (5 bases). Germline V gene lookup returns CDR1 SGHVS and CDR2 FNYEAQ. This CDR3 comprises 15 residues.

V is TRBV28 and J is TRBJ1-2; no definite D call. The CDR3 runs 17 residues. Germline lookup yields CDR1 MDHEN and CDR2 SYDVKM. Between the trimmed V and J ends, which lost 6 bases and 5 bases, there was a span of 25 bases. The CDR3: CASSPFLWEAGRYGYTF. CDR3 DNA: TGTGCCAGCAGCCCCTTTCTCTGGGAGGCCGGGAGGTATGGCTACACCTTC.

The chain combines TRBV5-1 with TRBJ2-3, with D perhaps TRBD1 (6 bases). V lost 4 bases to trimming and J lost 4 bases, with 10 bases between them. This CDR3 is built from 13 residues. Per germline, CDR1 SGHRS and CDR2 YFSETQ. CDR3 coding DNA: TGCGCCAGCAGCCCGGACAGAGCAGATACGCAGTATTTT. The encoded protein is CASSPDRADTQYF.

This chain joins TRBV28 and TRBJ1-1, with D unresolved. This CDR3 has 12 residues. From germline, CDR1 is MDHEN and CDR2 SYDVKM. V was trimmed by 2 bases and J by 7 bases, leaving 8 bases between them. The CDR3: CASSLVGYEAFF. CDR3 bases: TGTGCCAGCAGTTTAGTCGGTTATGAAGCTTTCTTT.

CDR3 nucleotides: TGTGCCAGCAGTTATGACAGATTCGGCAATCAGCCCCAGCATTTT. Amino acids: CASSYDRFGNQPQHF. The chain links TRBV27 to TRBJ1-5, with a possible D match to TRBD1 (5 bases). The CDR3 totals 15 residues. CDR1 and CDR2 from the germline V gene are MNHEY and SMNVEV (reference sequence). Trimming pared 4 bases from V and 2 bases from J, leaving 12 bases between.

This clone has just one count. The chain combines TRBV21-1 with TRBJ2-2; the listed D gene, TRBD2, was not tested against the DNA. TRBV21-1 is recorded as a pseudogene. The CDR3 is made up of 19 amino acids. This chain's CDR3 is CASSKRSLQPGGHTGELFF. CDR3 DNA: TGTGCCAGCAGCAAACGGTCCCTCCAGCCCGGGGGTCACACCGGGGAGCTGTTTTTT.

This chain connects TRBV5-5 to TRBJ1-2, with D unresolved. The CDR3 length is 12 residues. V shed 4 bases and J shed 5 bases, with 9 bases lying between them. Looked up from germline, CDR1 is SGHKS and CDR2 is YYEKEE (reference sequence). The CDR3 region has the DNA TGTGCCAGCAGCCCCCGACTTTATGGCTACACCTTC. The encoded protein is CASSPRLYGYTF. The full variable domain, with the rest looked up from reference TRBV5-5 and TRBJ1-2, is DAGVTQSPTHLIKTRGQQVTLRCSPISGHKSVSWYQQVLGQGPQFIFQYYEKEERGRGNFPDRFSARQFPNYSSELNVNALLLGDSALYLCASSPRLYGYTFGSGTRLTVV.

This clone is a singleton in its sample. This chain connects TRBV6-5 to TRBJ1-5; possibly TRBD1 for D (5 bases). V lost 0 bases and J lost 9, with 18 bases in between. CDR1 MNHEY and CDR2 SVGAGI come from the germline V gene. This CDR3 spans 16 amino acids. Here the CDR3 DNA reads TGTGCCAGCAGTTACTCGATCCCAGGACAAGGTGGGCCCCAGCATTTT. It translates to CASSYSIPGQGGPQHF.

J is TRBJ2-7 and V is TRBV6-1; TRBD1 is a possible D gene (6 bases). This CDR3 region has 12 residues. The ends were cut back, 5 bases at V and 2 bases at J, with 7 bases in the middle. Germline CDR1 is MNHNS and CDR2 is SASEGT. CDR3 amino acids: CASSWDTYEQYF. The CDR3 nucleotides read TGTGCCAGCAGTTGGGACACCTACGAGCAGTACTTC.

The chain carries TRBV5-1 and TRBJ2-5; a possible D gene is TRBD1 (5 bases). CDR1 and CDR2 from the germline V gene are SGHRS and YFSETQ. This CDR3 has 15 amino acids. Between the trimmed V and J ends, which lost 0 bases and 5 bases, there was a span of 14 bases. The CDR3 region has the DNA TGCGCCAGCAGCTTGGGGTCGTCAGGGATGGAGACCCAGTACTTC. This encodes CASSLGSSGMETQYF.

DNA for the CDR3: TGTGCCAGTCGTCCCGACACCTACAATGAGCAGTTCTTC. Protein product: CASRPDTYNEQFF. The chain couples TRBV19 to TRBJ2-1; D is unresolved. The CDR3 covers 13 residues. V was pared by 8 bases and J by 2 bases, with 10 bases between. Germline assignment: CDR1 LNHDA and CDR2 SQIVND (reference sequence).

The rearrangement joins TRBV10-3 to TRBJ2-7; TRBD2 aligns across 11 bases. V shed 6 bases and J 3 bases; nucleotides not matched to a gene: 7. CDR1 is ENHRY, CDR2 SYGVKD, per germline. The CDR3 totals 15 residues. The CDR3 nucleotides read TGTGCCATCAGCCTGACTAGCGGGATCGGCTACGAGCAGTACTTC. Translated, it gives CAISLTSGIGYEQYF.

The V gene is TRBV29-1, the J gene TRBJ2-2; the D gene is possibly TRBD2 (6 bases). There are 13 residues in the CDR3. With 7 bases removed from V and 5 bases from J, the gap between germline ends came to 14 bases. Germline CDR1 reads SQVTM; CDR2 reads ANQGSEA. In DNA, the CDR3 is TGCAGCGGGGGGGTCAGTCGGACCGGGGAGCTGTTTTTT. As protein: CSGGVSRTGELFF.

The J gene is TRBJ2-3, the V gene TRBV5-6, with TRBD2 identical over 14 bases. The CDR3 is 17 amino acids. The J segment lost 5 bases and the V segment lost 4 bases, leaving 9 bases of the junction unmatched. Germline CDR1 SGHDT, CDR2 YYEEEE. CDR3 residues: CASSRMTSGRARDTQYF. CDR3 nucleotide sequence: TGTGCCAGCAGCCGCATGACTAGCGGGAGGGCGAGAGATACGCAGTATTTT.

The V and J genes are TRBV2 and TRBJ2-2, with D perhaps TRBD2 (7 bases). The germline V and J ends were trimmed by 0 bases and 6 bases, with 11 bases remaining between them. The germline gives CDR1 SNHLY, CDR2 FYNNEI. The CDR3 runs to 15 residues. DNA of the CDR3: TGTGCCAGCAGTGAAGCGGGGGGGCTGGCCGGGGAGCTGTTTTTT. It encodes CASSEAGGLAGELFF.